A selection of T cell receptor beta chains follows, all from one sample in a study of OX40 agonist ivuxolimab in advanced cancers. Sequencing was performed with immunoSEQ multiplex PCR; in TCRdb, only in-frame clones are kept and a portion is missing. This table has about 100,000 clones, approximately 90% appearing once. Sequencing was performed on CD4+ or CD8+ T cells sorted from blood, taken in a trial of the OX40 agonist ivuxolimab. These receptors were obtained from an adult with an advanced solid tumor such as melanoma, head and neck, liver or kidney cancer. The CDR3 runs from the conserved cysteine through the conserved F or W. A D gene is named only where the DNA matches it firmly. Only some rows state a clone size, as once, few, many or a class for expanded clones.

j_call: TRBJ2-3; v_call: TRBV6-5; clone_size: .; d_call: TRBD2; cdr3_nt: TGTGCCAGCAGTTCAGGACTAGCGGTTAGCACAGATACGCAGTATTTT; cdr3_aa: CASSSGLAVSTDTQYF
j_call: TRBJ2-7; v_call: TRBV28; clone_size: .; d_call: .; cdr3_nt: TGTGCCAGCGGGACGACAATCTACGAGCAGTACTTC; cdr3_aa: CASGTTIYEQYF
j_call: TRBJ2-3; v_call: TRBV7-3; clone_size: .; d_call: .; cdr3_nt: TGTGCCAGCAGCTTGGGACGCAGAAGCACAGATACGCAGTATTTT; cdr3_aa: CASSLGRRSTDTQYF
j_call: TRBJ1-5; v_call: TRBV5-5; clone_size: .; d_call: .; cdr3_nt: TGTGCCAGCAGCTTGGAGGCAGGTCATCAGCCCCAGCATTTT; cdr3_aa: CASSLEAGHQPQHF
j_call: TRBJ2-3; v_call: TRBV11-2; clone_size: once; d_call: .; cdr3_nt: TGTGCCAGCAGCCCCCGACGCACAGGGACAGATACGCAGTATTTT; cdr3_aa: CASSPRRTGTDTQYF
j_call: TRBJ2-1; v_call: TRBV14; clone_size: .; d_call: .; cdr3_nt: TGTGCCAGCAGCCAAGTACGGGACCTATCCCACAATGAGCAGTTCTTC; cdr3_aa: CASSQVRDLSHNEQFF
j_call: TRBJ1-2; v_call: TRBV18; clone_size: .; d_call: .; cdr3_nt: TGTGCCAGCTCACCACAGGGAGCTAACTATGGCTACACCTTC; cdr3_aa: CASSPQGANYGYTF
j_call: TRBJ2-1; v_call: TRBV2; clone_size: once; d_call: .; cdr3_nt: TGTGCCAGCAGTGAATTGGGGGGGCGGTCGGGCCATGAGCAGTTCTTC; cdr3_aa: CASSELGGRSGHEQFF
j_call: TRBJ2-5; v_call: TRBV5-1; clone_size: .; d_call: TRBD2; cdr3_nt: TGCGCCAGCAGCCCCGGGGGGAGCGGGAGTGTGCGGGAGACCCAGTACTTC; cdr3_aa: CASSPGGSGSVRETQYF
j_call: TRBJ2-2; v_call: TRBV2; clone_size: .; d_call: .; cdr3_nt: TGTGCCAGCAGGCGAGAAAGGACCCAGAACACCGGGGAGCTGTTTTTT; cdr3_aa: CASRRERTQNTGELFF
j_call: TRBJ2-7; v_call: TRBV2; clone_size: .; d_call: TRBD1; cdr3_nt: TGTGCCAGCAGTGTCGACAGGGGGACCTACGAGCAGTACTTC; cdr3_aa: CASSVDRGTYEQYF
j_call: TRBJ2-3; v_call: TRBV7-3; clone_size: .; d_call: .; cdr3_nt: TGTGCCAGCAGCAAAACCGGACAGACAGATACGCAGTATTTT; cdr3_aa: CASSKTGQTDTQYF
j_call: TRBJ2-1; v_call: TRBV14; clone_size: .; d_call: TRBD2; cdr3_nt: TGTGCCAGCAGCCCCCGGACTAGTAGCTCCTACAATGAGCAGTTCTTC; cdr3_aa: CASSPRTSSSYNEQFF
j_call: TRBJ2-1; v_call: TRBV19; clone_size: .; d_call: TRBD2; cdr3_nt: TGTGCCAGTAGTATGGCTGGACTAGCGGTGGGTGAGCAGTTCTTC; cdr3_aa: CASSMAGLAVGEQFF
j_call: TRBJ2-7; v_call: TRBV5-4; clone_size: .; d_call: .; cdr3_nt: TGTGCCAGCAGCTTGGCCGGTGTGACCTACGAGCAGTACTTC; cdr3_aa: CASSLAGVTYEQYF
j_call: TRBJ2-7; v_call: TRBV5-1; clone_size: .; d_call: TRBD1; cdr3_nt: TGCGCCAGCAGCTTAGCCCACCGAGACAGGGGTAGCGAGCAGTACTTC; cdr3_aa: CASSLAHRDRGSEQYF
j_call: TRBJ2-5; v_call: TRBV2; clone_size: .; d_call: TRBD1; cdr3_nt: TGTGCCAGCAGGGACAGGGGCGCGACCCAGTACTTC; cdr3_aa: CASRDRGATQYF
j_call: TRBJ1-5; v_call: TRBV5-8; clone_size: .; d_call: .; cdr3_nt: TGTGCCAGCAGCTTGGGATCGGGGATCAGCAATCAGCCCCAGCATTTT; cdr3_aa: CASSLGSGISNQPQHF
j_call: TRBJ2-1; v_call: TRBV5-6; clone_size: once; d_call: TRBD2; cdr3_nt: TGTGCCAGCAGCCGTTATCTCAAGGGCGGGGGGAATGAGCAGTTCTTC; cdr3_aa: CASSRYLKGGGNEQFF
j_call: TRBJ2-4; v_call: TRBV18; clone_size: .; d_call: TRBD2; cdr3_nt: TGTGCCAGCTCACCACCTCTGCTAGCGGGATTAGCCAAAAACATTCAGTACTTC; cdr3_aa: CASSPPLLAGLAKNIQYF
j_call: TRBJ2-7; v_call: TRBV4-3; clone_size: .; d_call: .; cdr3_nt: TGCGCCAGCAGCAAAGGGGTTAGGGCAGAGCACTACGAGCAGTACTTC; cdr3_aa: CASSKGVRAEHYEQYF
j_call: TRBJ1-1; v_call: TRBV9; clone_size: few; d_call: .; cdr3_nt: TGTGCCAGCAGCGTAGAGATGAACACTGAAGCTTTCTTT; cdr3_aa: CASSVEMNTEAFF
j_call: TRBJ1-1; v_call: TRBV6-5; clone_size: medium-sized; d_call: .; cdr3_nt: TGTGCCAGCAGTTACGACAGCATGAACACTGAAGCTTTCTTT; cdr3_aa: CASSYDSMNTEAFF
j_call: TRBJ1-1; v_call: TRBV11-1; clone_size: .; d_call: .; cdr3_nt: TGTGCCAGCAGCTCCCGGACAGCTATAAACACTGAAGCTTTCTTT; cdr3_aa: CASSSRTAINTEAFF
j_call: TRBJ2-7; v_call: TRBV7-8; clone_size: .; d_call: TRBD2; cdr3_nt: TGTGCCAGCAGCCTTAGACTAGCGGGAGAGGTAGGGGGCGAGCAGTACTTC; cdr3_aa: CASSLRLAGEVGGEQYF
j_call: TRBJ1-4; v_call: TRBV4-2; clone_size: .; d_call: .; cdr3_nt: TGTGCCAGCAGTGGCAGAATGAGGGAAAAACTGTTTTTT; cdr3_aa: CASSGRMREKLFF
j_call: TRBJ2-7; v_call: TRBV19; clone_size: once; d_call: TRBD1; cdr3_nt: TGTGCCAGTAGTCCGGGACAGGGTTCATTTCTGGAGCAGTACTTC; cdr3_aa: CASSPGQGSFLEQYF
j_call: TRBJ2-3; v_call: TRBV9; clone_size: few; d_call: .; cdr3_nt: TGTGCCAGCAGCGTAGAGGGGATGGGGGATACGCAGTATTTT; cdr3_aa: CASSVEGMGDTQYF
j_call: TRBJ2-2; v_call: TRBV5-4; clone_size: once; d_call: .; cdr3_nt: TGTGCCAGCAGCTTGGATGGCACCGGGGAGCTGTTTTTT; cdr3_aa: CASSLDGTGELFF
j_call: TRBJ2-3; v_call: TRBV2; clone_size: .; d_call: .; cdr3_nt: TGTGCCAGCAAAATTTACGCTGATACGCAGTATTTT; cdr3_aa: CASKIYADTQYF
j_call: TRBJ2-2; v_call: TRBV19; clone_size: .; d_call: TRBD1; cdr3_nt: TGTGCCTTACAGGGGGCGAGTCCCCGGGAGCTGTTTTTT; cdr3_aa: CALQGASPRELFF
j_call: TRBJ2-7; v_call: TRBV28; clone_size: .; d_call: .; cdr3_nt: TGTGCCAGCAGTCCCCCCACAGGGCTCTCCTACGAGCAGTACTTC; cdr3_aa: CASSPPTGLSYEQYF
j_call: TRBJ1-1; v_call: TRBV6-5; clone_size: .; d_call: TRBD1; cdr3_nt: TGTGCCACCAAGGCGCGGACAGGGGATGTCACTGAAGCTTTCTTT; cdr3_aa: CATKARTGDVTEAFF
j_call: TRBJ2-1; v_call: TRBV11-2; clone_size: .; d_call: TRBD2; cdr3_nt: TGTGCCAGCAGCCCCCAAGCGGGAGCCGCGTACAATGAGCAGTTCTTC; cdr3_aa: CASSPQAGAAYNEQFF
j_call: TRBJ1-1; v_call: TRBV18; clone_size: .; d_call: .; cdr3_nt: TGTGCCAGCTCGGAACAGGTGAAGAACACTGAAGCTTTCTTT; cdr3_aa: CASSEQVKNTEAFF
j_call: TRBJ1-1; v_call: TRBV19; clone_size: .; d_call: .; cdr3_nt: TGTGCCAGTAGTACGGGACGGATCCTCAAGGACACTGAAGCTTTCTTT; cdr3_aa: CASSTGRILKDTEAFF
j_call: TRBJ2-3; v_call: TRBV18; clone_size: .; d_call: .; cdr3_nt: TGTGCCAGCTCCCGGGGAGATACGCAGTATTTT; cdr3_aa: CASSRGDTQYF
j_call: TRBJ1-3; v_call: TRBV9; clone_size: .; d_call: TRBD1; cdr3_nt: TGTGCCAGCAGCGTAGGGACAGGGGTTGATGGAAACACCATATATTTT; cdr3_aa: CASSVGTGVDGNTIYF
j_call: TRBJ2-1; v_call: TRBV4-2; clone_size: .; d_call: TRBD1; cdr3_nt: TGTGCCAGCAGCCAAGACCCGCACGACAGGGGGCGGAATGAGCAGTTCTTC; cdr3_aa: CASSQDPHDRGRNEQFF
j_call: TRBJ2-5; v_call: TRBV28; clone_size: .; d_call: TRBD1; cdr3_nt: TGTGCCAGCAGCCGGGACAGGGGGTTTGAGACCCAGTACTTC; cdr3_aa: CASSRDRGFETQYF
j_call: TRBJ2-1; v_call: TRBV12-5; clone_size: .; d_call: TRBD2; cdr3_nt: TGTGCTAGTGGGGGGCCCGTAGCGGGCCACTACAATGAGCAGTTCTTC; cdr3_aa: CASGGPVAGHYNEQFF
j_call: TRBJ2-1; v_call: TRBV2; clone_size: .; d_call: TRBD2; cdr3_nt: TGTGCCAGCAGTATCCCGACTAGCGGGAAAGTTAATGAGCAGTTCTTC; cdr3_aa: CASSIPTSGKVNEQFF
j_call: TRBJ2-7; v_call: TRBV5-5; clone_size: .; d_call: TRBD1; cdr3_nt: TGTGCCAGCGCCCAGGGGGACGAGCAGTACTTC; cdr3_aa: CASAQGDEQYF
j_call: TRBJ1-2; v_call: TRBV19; clone_size: .; d_call: .; cdr3_nt: TGTGCCAGTACCCGGGGGTATAGTACGCTCGATGGCTACACCTTC; cdr3_aa: CASTRGYSTLDGYTF
j_call: TRBJ2-7; v_call: TRBV18; clone_size: .; d_call: TRBD2; cdr3_nt: TGTGCCAGCTCGCAGGCCAGCCCGGGACTAGGGTACGAGCAGTACTTC; cdr3_aa: CASSQASPGLGYEQYF
j_call: TRBJ2-4; v_call: TRBV11-2; clone_size: .; d_call: TRBD2; cdr3_nt: TGTGCCAGCAGCTTAGATCGGGCTAGCGGTAACATTCAGTACTTC; cdr3_aa: CASSLDRASGNIQYF
j_call: TRBJ2-3; v_call: TRBV4-1; clone_size: .; d_call: .; cdr3_nt: TGCGCCAGCAGCCGGACTAGCACAGATACGCAGTATTTT; cdr3_aa: CASSRTSTDTQYF
j_call: TRBJ2-1; v_call: TRBV6-1; clone_size: .; d_call: .; cdr3_nt: TGTGCCAGCAGTGAACACGTATCCGATGAGCAGTTCTTC; cdr3_aa: CASSEHVSDEQFF
j_call: TRBJ2-2; v_call: TRBV5-1; clone_size: .; d_call: .; cdr3_nt: TGCGCCAGCAGCTTGGTGTCAGGCACCGTCGGGGAGCTGTTTTTT; cdr3_aa: CASSLVSGTVGELFF
j_call: TRBJ2-5; v_call: TRBV18; clone_size: .; d_call: .; cdr3_nt: TGTGCCAGCTCACAACAAACGGGGTACTCTCTTGGGGAGACCCAGTACTTC; cdr3_aa: CASSQQTGYSLGETQYF
j_call: TRBJ1-2; v_call: TRBV5-6; clone_size: .; d_call: .; cdr3_nt: TGTGCCAGCAGCTTTAGGTCTGGCGATGGCTACACCTTC; cdr3_aa: CASSFRSGDGYTF
j_call: TRBJ1-2; v_call: TRBV5-1; clone_size: .; d_call: TRBD1; cdr3_nt: TGCGCCAGCAGCTCCAGAACCGGGACAGGGGGTGGCTACACCTTC; cdr3_aa: CASSSRTGTGGGYTF